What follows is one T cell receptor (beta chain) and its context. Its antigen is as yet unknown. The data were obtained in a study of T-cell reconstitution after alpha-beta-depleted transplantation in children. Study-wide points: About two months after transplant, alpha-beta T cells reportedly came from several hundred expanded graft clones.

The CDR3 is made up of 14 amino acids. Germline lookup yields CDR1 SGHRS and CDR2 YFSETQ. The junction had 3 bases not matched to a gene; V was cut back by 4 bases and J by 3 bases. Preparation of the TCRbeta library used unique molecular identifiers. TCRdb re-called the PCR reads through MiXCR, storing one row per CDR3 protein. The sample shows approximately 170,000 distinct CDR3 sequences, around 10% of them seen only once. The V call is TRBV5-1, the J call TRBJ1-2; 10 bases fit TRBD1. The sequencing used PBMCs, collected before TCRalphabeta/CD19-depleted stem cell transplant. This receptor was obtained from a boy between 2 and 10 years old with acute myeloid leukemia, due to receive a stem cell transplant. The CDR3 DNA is TGCGCCAGCAGCATGACAGGGGGCGACTATGGCTACACCTTC. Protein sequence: CASSMTGGDYGYTF.